This paragraph reports one TCR beta chain. What it binds is unknown. The PCR employed 60 Vbeta primers together with 13 Jbeta primers. The table came from immunoSEQ multiplex PCR; TCRdb's copy has only in-frame clones and leaves some out. With some 160,000 clones in the sample, the ten largest clones hold approximately 2.3%. This specimen belongs to a study of cytomegalovirus exposure and HLA in healthy donors. Study-wide findings and caveats: Whilst most TCR sequences proved rare, a subset of public TCRs occurred across many donors. For most TCR beta V segments, an earlier analysis put the productive rate at about 90% or about 30% of the time. TCR beta V- and J-gene trimming, according to a later analysis, was linked to a missense DCLRE1C variant.

Every donor was a healthy person donating bone marrow. V lost 5 bases to trimming and J lost 2 bases; unmatched junction nucleotides: 7. CDR3 length: 15 residues. Germline lookup yields CDR1 SGHTA and CDR2 FQGNSA. The V and J genes are TRBV7-2 and TRBJ2-7; the match to TRBD1 covers 9 bases. The specimen was PBMCs. The receptor was derived from a man aged 25-45 years in good health and CMV-seronegative. The CDR3 bases are TGTGCCAGCAGCCTTGGGACAGGGCCGACCTACGAGCAGTACTTC. This gives the protein CASSLGTGPTYEQYF.